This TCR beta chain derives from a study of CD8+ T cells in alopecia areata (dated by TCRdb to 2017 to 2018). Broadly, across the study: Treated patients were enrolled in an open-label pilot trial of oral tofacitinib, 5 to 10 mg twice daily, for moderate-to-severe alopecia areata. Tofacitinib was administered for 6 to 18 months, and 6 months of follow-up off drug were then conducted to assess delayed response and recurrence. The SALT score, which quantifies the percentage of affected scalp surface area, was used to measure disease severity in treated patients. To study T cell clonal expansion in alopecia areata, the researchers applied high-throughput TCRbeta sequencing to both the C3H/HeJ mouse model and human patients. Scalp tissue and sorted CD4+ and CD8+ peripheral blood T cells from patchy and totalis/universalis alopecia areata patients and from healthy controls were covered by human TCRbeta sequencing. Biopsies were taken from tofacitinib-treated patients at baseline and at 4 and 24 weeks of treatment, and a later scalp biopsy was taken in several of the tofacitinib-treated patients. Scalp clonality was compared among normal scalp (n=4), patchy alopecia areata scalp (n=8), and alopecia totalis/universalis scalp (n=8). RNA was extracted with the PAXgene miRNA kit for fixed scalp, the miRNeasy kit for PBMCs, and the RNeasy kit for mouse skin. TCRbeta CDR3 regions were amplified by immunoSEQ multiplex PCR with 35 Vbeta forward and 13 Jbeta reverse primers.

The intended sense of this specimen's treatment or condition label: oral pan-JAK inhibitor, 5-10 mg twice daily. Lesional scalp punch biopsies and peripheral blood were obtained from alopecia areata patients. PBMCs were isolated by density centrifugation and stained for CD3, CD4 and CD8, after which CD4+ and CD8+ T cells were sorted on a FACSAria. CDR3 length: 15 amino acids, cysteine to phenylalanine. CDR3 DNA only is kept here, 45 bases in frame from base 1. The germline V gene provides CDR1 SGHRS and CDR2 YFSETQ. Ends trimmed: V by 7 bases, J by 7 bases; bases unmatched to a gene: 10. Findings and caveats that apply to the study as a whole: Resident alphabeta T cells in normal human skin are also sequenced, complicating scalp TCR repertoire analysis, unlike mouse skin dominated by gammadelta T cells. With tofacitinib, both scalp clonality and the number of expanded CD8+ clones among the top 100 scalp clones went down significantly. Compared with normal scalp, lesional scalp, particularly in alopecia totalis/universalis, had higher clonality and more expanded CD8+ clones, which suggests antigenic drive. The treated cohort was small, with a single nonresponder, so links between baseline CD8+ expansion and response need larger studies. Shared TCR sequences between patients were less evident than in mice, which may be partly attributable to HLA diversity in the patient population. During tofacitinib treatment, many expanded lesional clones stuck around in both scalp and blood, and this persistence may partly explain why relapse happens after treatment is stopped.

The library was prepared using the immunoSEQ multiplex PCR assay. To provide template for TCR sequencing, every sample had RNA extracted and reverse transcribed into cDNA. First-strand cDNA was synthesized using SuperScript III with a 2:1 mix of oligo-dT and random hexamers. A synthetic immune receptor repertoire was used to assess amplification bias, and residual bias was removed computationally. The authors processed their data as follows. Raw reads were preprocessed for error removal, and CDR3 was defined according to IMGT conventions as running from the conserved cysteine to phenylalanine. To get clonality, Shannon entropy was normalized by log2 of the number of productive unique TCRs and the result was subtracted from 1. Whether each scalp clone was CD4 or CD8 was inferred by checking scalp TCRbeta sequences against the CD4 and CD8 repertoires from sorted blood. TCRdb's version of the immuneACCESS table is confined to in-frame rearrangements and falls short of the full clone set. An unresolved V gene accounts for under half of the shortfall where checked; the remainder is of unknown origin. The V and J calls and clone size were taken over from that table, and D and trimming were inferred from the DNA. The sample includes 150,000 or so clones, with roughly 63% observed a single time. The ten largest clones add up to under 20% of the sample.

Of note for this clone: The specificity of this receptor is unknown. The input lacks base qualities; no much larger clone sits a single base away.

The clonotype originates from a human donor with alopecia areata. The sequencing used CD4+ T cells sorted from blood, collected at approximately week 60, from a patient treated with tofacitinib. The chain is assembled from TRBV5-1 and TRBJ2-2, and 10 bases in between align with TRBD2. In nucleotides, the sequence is TGCGCCAGCTGCAGGACTAGCGGAATTATCGGGGAGCTGTTTTTT. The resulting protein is CASCRTSGIIGELFF.